Presented here are 29 T cell receptor beta chains from one specimen sequenced in a study of blood T cells in healthy people across ages. Primers used in a second PCR of roughly 7 to 11 cycles were a sample-barcoded 5' primer and a J-beta primer mix. TCRdb re-derived calls from the 5' RACE reads in MiXCR, one entry per CDR3 protein. The profile covers hundreds of thousands of distinct CDR3 sequences, with around half appearing a single time and under 35% taken by the ten largest. The sequenced sample consisted of blood. The receptor set was obtained from a woman aged 60 to 75 in good health.

This clonotype was counted between two and nine times. V and J are TRBV4-3 and TRBJ1-1; 9 bases are shared with TRBD1. J lost 3 bases, V lost 4 bases, and 9 bases had no gene match. The CDR3 loop spans 16 amino acids. CDR1 is LGHNA and CDR2 is YSLEER in the germline V gene. This CDR3 is CASSLTGGARDTEAFF. In nucleotides, the CDR3 is TGCGCCAGCAGCCTCACAGGGGGCGCGAGGGACACTGAAGCTTTCTTT.

CDR3 bases: TGCGCCAGCGCCTCCCAAGTGAACACTGAAGCTTTCTTT. It codes for CASASQVNTEAFF. The chain links TRBV5-1 to TRBJ1-1; D uncertain. The V gene's germline CDR1 is SGHRS and CDR2 YFSETQ. This CDR3 is 13 amino acids long. Trimming took 7 bases from V and 0 from J, leaving 10 bases between them.

The rearrangement links TRBV5-6 to TRBJ2-7, with unresolved D. The germline V gene has CDR1 SGHDT and CDR2 YYEEEE. This CDR3 has 12 residues. The V gene lost 2 bases and the J gene lost 3 bases, with 6 bases spanning the gap. Here the CDR3 reads CASSLVNYEQYF. Here the CDR3 DNA reads TGTGCCAGCAGCTTAGTTAACTACGAGCAGTACTTC.

The chain couples TRBV20-1 to TRBJ2-1, with D perhaps matching TRBD1 or TRBD2 (6 bases each). The CDR3 covers 15 residues. CDR1 is DFQATT and CDR2 is SNEGSKA in the germline V gene (reference sequence). V lost 1 base and J 7 bases, leaving 17 bases between the germline ends. CDR3 sequence (DNA): TGCAGTGCTAGAGCGGGCGGGACACCCTTGAATGAGCAGTTCTTC. This gives the protein CSARAGGTPLNEQFF.

This clonotype has more than one count but fewer than ten. The gene calls are TRBV7-3 and TRBJ1-1; TRBD1 is a possible D gene (6 bases). Per the germline V gene, CDR1 is SGHTA and CDR2 is FQGTGA. V was trimmed by 5 bases and J by 8 bases, leaving 15 bases between them. The CDR3 is 13 residues long. The CDR3 protein is CASSPAWGQEAFF. The CDR3 DNA sequence: TGTGCCAGCAGCCCGGCATGGGGACAAGAAGCTTTCTTT.

This chain joins TRBV6-2 or TRBV6-3 and TRBJ2-1, with 11 bases lining up with TRBD2. This CDR3 region has 17 residues. Germline lookup yields CDR1 MNHEY and CDR2 SVGEGT. The ends lost 7 bases at V and 0 bases at J; junction bases unmatched: 8. CDR3 protein: CASNDKLAGVSYNEQFF. The CDR3 DNA reads as TGTGCCAGCAACGACAAACTAGCGGGAGTCTCCTACAATGAGCAGTTCTTC.

J is TRBJ1-4 and V is TRBV7-4; 9 positions agree with TRBD1. The CDR3 has 18 amino acids. J was trimmed by 0 bases and V by 6 bases; bases with no gene match: 11. Germline V CDR1 and CDR2: SGHVT, SQSDAQ. Here the CDR3 DNA reads TGTGCCAGCAGTCAACTCCGGGACAGGGATTCAACTAATGAAAAACTGTTTTTT. Protein sequence: CASSQLRDRDSTNEKLFF.

The chain carries TRBV28 and TRBJ1-2; no clear D. Trimming took off 7 bases at V and 8 bases at J, with 20 bases between the two ends. This CDR3 contains 14 residues. The V gene's germline CDR1 is MDHEN and CDR2 SYDVKM. The CDR3 DNA sequence: TGTGCCAGCATCTTGGATCCCAGGAGGGCAGGCTACACCTTC. The encoded protein is CASILDPRRAGYTF.

The chain recombines TRBV20-1 with TRBJ2-1; D tentatively reads TRBD1 or TRBD2 (5 bases each). Germline loops: CDR1 DFQATT, CDR2 SNEGSKA (reference sequence). This CDR3 is built from 14 residues. V lost 4 bases and J 1 base, leaving 11 bases between the germline ends. CDR3 DNA sequence: TGCAGTGCTAAATGGGGGATTTCCTACAATGAGCAGTTCTTC. It translates to CSAKWGISYNEQFF.

V and J are TRBV25-1 and TRBJ2-5; D is uncertain. The V gene lost 8 bases and the J gene lost 5 bases, with 9 bases spanning the gap. The CDR3 sequence is 11 residues long. Germline CDR1 is MGHDK and CDR2 is SYGVNS. Here the CDR3 reads CASAVGETQYF. In nucleotides, the CDR3 is TGTGCCAGCGCCGTAGGGGAGACCCAGTACTTC.

The CDR3 loop reads CASSPGLNREQYF. The CDR3 DNA reads as TGTGCCAGCAGTCCCGGCCTGAATCGTGAGCAGTACTTC. V usage is TRBV11-3 and J usage is TRBJ2-5; D not certain. V was pared by 6 bases and J by 11 bases, with 19 bases between. The V gene's germline CDR1 is SGHNT and CDR2 YENEEA. The CDR3 has 13 amino acids.

CDR3 sequence: CASSLGQGVTQYF. In DNA form, the CDR3 reads TGTGCCAGCAGCTTAGGACAGGGAGTGACCCAGTACTTC. The gene calls are TRBV7-2 and TRBJ2-5; 7 bases fit TRBD1. The J segment lost 7 bases and the V segment lost 1 base, leaving 3 bases of the junction unmatched. CDR3 size: 13 residues. The germline CDR1 and CDR2 sequences are SGHTA and FQGNSA. The full variable domain, rest sourced from reference TRBV7-2 and TRBJ2-5, is GAGVSQSPSNKVTEKGKDVELRCDPISGHTALYWYRQSLGQGLEFLIYFQGNSAPDKSGLPSDRFSAERTGGSVSTLTIQRTQQEDSAVYLCASSLGQGVTQYFGPGTRLLVL.

This clonotype has just a few counts. CDR3 amino acids: CASSQELDRFSYEQYF. The CDR3 DNA reads as TGCGCCAGCAGCCAAGAACTGGACAGGTTCTCCTACGAGCAGTACTTC. The V call is TRBV4-1, the J call TRBJ2-7; the match to TRBD1 covers 7 bases. Germline V gives CDR1 MGHRA, CDR2 YSYEKL. After removal of 0 bases from V and 0 bases from J, the junction contained 5 bases not matched to a gene. The CDR3 contains 16 residues.

This clonotype was recorded a few times. The chain uses TRBV4-2 and TRBJ2-1; D may correspond to TRBD1 or TRBD2 (5 bases each). Germline lookup yields CDR1 LGHNA and CDR2 YNFKEQ. Trimming left V 1 base short and J 9 bases short, with 13 bases between. This CDR3 contains 14 residues. CDR3 protein: CASSQGGMGTEQFF. The CDR3 nucleotides read TGTGCCAGCAGCCAAGGAGGGATGGGGACTGAGCAGTTCTTC.

The chain recombines TRBV29-1 with TRBJ2-1; 8 bases are shared with TRBD1. Germline CDR1 is SQVTM and CDR2 is ANQGSEA. V lost 6 bases, J lost 5 bases, and 9 bases stayed unmatched. The CDR3 has 14 residues. The DNA of the CDR3 is TGCAGCGTCGGACAGGGTTCCTACGACAATGAGCAGTTCTTC. Amino acid sequence: CSVGQGSYDNEQFF.

The chain is built from TRBV3-1 and TRBJ2-5; 12 bases are a match to TRBD2. Germline CDR1 reads LGHDT; CDR2 reads YNNKEL (reference sequence). CDR3 length: 16 amino acids. Trimming removed 0 bases from V and 2 bases from J; junction bases left unmatched: 1. CDR3 region: CASSQELAGGQETQYF. The CDR3 DNA follows: TGTGCCAGCAGCCAAGAACTAGCGGGAGGACAAGAGACCCAGTACTTC.

This clonotype was counted only a few times. The rearrangement uses TRBV20-1 and TRBJ2-7, with 8 bases matching TRBD2. After removal of 0 bases from V and 1 base from J, the junction contained 14 bases not matched to a gene. In germline, CDR1 is DFQATT, CDR2 SNEGSKA (reference sequence). This CDR3 has 18 residues. CDR3 sequence reads: CSARDLGGGRTSSYEQYF. The DNA of the CDR3 is TGCAGTGCTAGAGATCTCGGGGGCGGGAGGACCTCATCCTACGAGCAGTACTTC.

The chain combines TRBV20-1 with TRBJ2-3; the D is unclear. Germline-derived CDR1 and CDR2 are DFQATT and SNEGSKA (reference sequence). V was cut by 6 bases and J by 7 bases, with 11 bases left in between. The CDR3 runs 11 residues. CDR3 in DNA: TGCAGTGCCTGGCAATCCCATACGCAGTATTTT. Translated, it gives CSAWQSHTQYF.

V gene TRBV2 combines with J gene TRBJ1-5; the D is unclear. CDR3 size: 15 residues. CDR1 is SNHLY and CDR2 is FYNNEI in the germline V gene. V was clipped by 4 bases and J by 0 bases, with 10 bases between them. The CDR3 loop reads CASSVLRDSNQPQHF. The DNA of the CDR3 is TGTGCCAGCAGTGTTTTGAGAGATAGCAATCAGCCCCAGCATTTT.

This clonotype has a count of ten or more. The chain couples TRBV20-1 to TRBJ2-5; no clear D. Germline-derived CDR1 and CDR2 are DFQATT and SNEGSKA (reference sequence). V lost 1 base and J 2 bases, leaving 11 bases between the germline ends. There are 14 residues in the CDR3. The CDR3 spells CSARGVSRQETQYF. CDR3 DNA sequence: TGCAGTGCTAGAGGGGTTAGCAGGCAAGAGACCCAGTACTTC.

This clonotype was counted only a few times. V gene TRBV25-1 combines with J gene TRBJ2-1; tentative D call: TRBD1 (5 bases). The CDR3 sequence is 13 residues long. Looked up from germline, CDR1 is MGHDK and CDR2 is SYGVNS. The germline V and J ends were trimmed by 1 base and 10 bases, with 11 bases remaining between them. CDR3 region: CASSESGADEQFF. Here the CDR3 DNA reads TGTGCCAGCAGTGAATCTGGGGCGGACGAGCAGTTCTTC.

V gene TRBV20-1 combines with J gene TRBJ1-2; D call uncertain. There are 11 residues in the CDR3. Germline CDR1 is DFQATT and CDR2 is SNEGSKA (reference sequence). The V end was cut by 4 bases, the J end by 0 bases, with 3 bases between. CDR3 DNA: TGCAGTGCTAAAGCTAACTATGGCTACACCTTC. It encodes CSAKANYGYTF.

As to this clonotype: The junction shows a germline mismatch at one end, possibly a read error. This chain connects TRBV5-1 to TRBJ2-3; 14 bases fit TRBD2. Germline V gives CDR1 SGHRS, CDR2 YFSETQ. The CDR3 is 18 residues long. The CDR3 reads CANSLLTSGRAATDTQYF. DNA of the CDR3: TGCGCCAACAGCCTGCTGACTAGCGGGAGGGCCGCGACAGATACGCAGTATTTT.

The J gene is TRBJ2-7, the V gene TRBV19; 7 positions match TRBD1. The CDR3 consists of 13 residues. Trimming at V came to 7 bases and at J to 4 bases, leaving 7 bases not matched to a gene. Germline assignment: CDR1 LNHDA and CDR2 SQIVND (reference sequence). This chain's CDR3 is CASIRGRRYEQYF. In nucleotides, the CDR3 is TGTGCCAGTATAAGGGGGCGCCGATACGAGCAGTACTTC.

The V gene is TRBV28, the J gene TRBJ2-7, with TRBD2 identical over 16 bases. The junction had 17 bases not matched to a gene; V was cut back by 6 bases and J by 0 bases. Germline V CDR1 and CDR2: MDHEN, SYDVKM. This CDR3 contains 21 residues. Here the CDR3 DNA reads TGTGCCAGCAGCCCACCAAACTCCGGGACTAGCGGGAGGGGAAGCTCCTACGAGCAGTACTTC. Its translation is CASSPPNSGTSGRGSSYEQYF.

This rearrangement joins TRBV7-2 to TRBJ1-6; no clear D gene. This CDR3 spans 14 amino acids. Trimming left V 7 bases short and J 5 bases short, with 12 bases between. Germline CDR1 SGHTA, CDR2 FQGNSA. DNA of the CDR3: TGTGCCAGCACCCTCGACCGGAATAATTCACCCCTCCACTTT. Its protein is CASTLDRNNSPLHF.

This clonotype was counted only a few times. J is TRBJ2-7 and V is TRBV20-1, with TRBD2 matching 14 bases. Per germline, CDR1 DFQATT and CDR2 SNEGSKA (reference sequence). This CDR3 comprises 15 residues. The V and J ends lost 6 bases and 4 bases, in that order; junction bases with no gene match: 8. The CDR3 sequence: CSAISGTSGSYEQYF. The DNA for the CDR3 is TGCAGTGCCATCTCCGGGACTAGCGGGAGTTACGAGCAGTACTTC.

The rearrangement uses TRBV6-6 and TRBJ2-7, with unresolved D. The germline CDR1 and CDR2 sequences are MNHNY and SVGAGI (reference sequence). CDR3 length equals 11 residues. The V and J ends lost 6 bases and 2 bases respectively, with 5 bases between them. The DNA of the CDR3 is TGTGCCAGCAGACGCACCTACGAGCAGTACTTC. This sequence encodes CASRRTYEQYF.

This clonotype was seen only a few times. CDR3 nucleotides: TGTGCCAGCAGCCGGCCGGCCGGGGTTAAAACAGATACGCAGTATTTT. Translated, it gives CASSRPAGVKTDTQYF. The gene calls are TRBV7-9 and TRBJ2-3; a weak D match, TRBD2 (5 bases). The CDR3 contains 16 residues. The germline V gene has CDR1 SEHNR and CDR2 FQNEAQ (reference sequence). With 5 bases removed from V and 3 bases from J, the gap between germline ends came to 18 bases.